Each of the 15 T cell receptor beta chains below was sequenced from the same sample in a study of blood T cell repertoires in COVID-19 (dated by TCRdb to the early 2020s). The receptor library was made with the immunoSEQ multiplex PCR assay. TCRdb carries this immuneACCESS record with in-frame sequences only. Its versions omit some clonotypes, under half of them owing to an unresolved V gene in the studies checked, with the rest unexplained. The sample table shows about 82,000 clones, and around four fifths are seen once. Clones ranked in the top ten supply roughly 18% of the sample. Sequencing input: peripheral blood. The source is an elderly man with active or convalescent COVID-19.

This chain joins TRBV19 and TRBJ2-1; 12 bases map to TRBD2. CDR3 length: 16 amino acids. From germline, CDR1 is LNHDA and CDR2 SQIVND (reference sequence). The ends lost 5 bases at V and 4 bases at J; junction bases unmatched: 6. For the CDR3, the DNA is TGTGCCAGTAGTCTAGGACTAGCGGGGCCATACAATGAGCAGTTCTTC. Translating gives CASSLGLAGPYNEQFF.

This rearrangement joins TRBV19 to TRBJ2-5, with D perhaps TRBD2 (5 bases). Deletions cut 3 bases from V and 0 bases from J, with 5 bases between. CDR1 is LNHDA, CDR2 SQIVND, per germline (reference sequence). The CDR3 covers 13 residues. DNA of the CDR3: TGTGCCAGTAGTATGACTAACCAAGAGACCCAGTACTTC. It translates to CASSMTNQETQYF.

The chain joins TRBV7-6 to TRBJ1-1; D unclear. The V end was cut by 1 base, the J end by 1 base, with 16 bases between. The CDR3 is 17 amino acids. Germline CDR1 reads SGHVS; CDR2 reads FNYEAQ. CDR3 amino acids: CASSLERGRRGNTEAFF. DNA of the CDR3: TGTGCCAGCAGCTTAGAGCGAGGGAGACGGGGGAACACTGAAGCTTTCTTT.

The rearrangement uses TRBV7-9 and TRBJ1-2; D gene unclear. Germline lookup yields CDR1 SEHNR and CDR2 FQNEAQ (reference sequence). Trimming removed 3 bases at V and 4 bases at J, with 12 bases between. There are 14 residues in the CDR3. The CDR3 bases are TGTGCCAGCAGCTTCACAGAAGCCGTCTATGGCTACACCTTC. This encodes CASSFTEAVYGYTF.

The chain carries TRBV10-1 and TRBJ1-3; D not certain. The CDR3 is made up of 12 amino acids. The V gene lost 8 bases and the J gene lost 2 bases, with 7 bases spanning the gap. Germline CDR1 is WNHNN and CDR2 is SYGVQD (reference sequence). The CDR3 region is CASCTAGNTIYF. The DNA of the CDR3 is TGCGCCAGCTGTACGGCTGGAAACACCATATATTTT.

This chain connects TRBV28 to TRBJ2-5; 9 bases are shared with TRBD1. The CDR3 consists of 15 residues. The germline V gene encodes CDR1 MDHEN and CDR2 SYDVKM. The ends lost 5 bases at V and 5 bases at J; junction bases unmatched: 9. The CDR3 loop reads CASSVPGQGWETQYF. The CDR3 nucleotides are TGTGCCAGCAGTGTCCCGGGACAGGGATGGGAGACCCAGTACTTC.

The J gene is TRBJ2-7, the V gene TRBV10-2, with 10 nucleotides matching TRBD1. V was pared by 4 bases and J by 7 bases, with 10 bases of the junction left unmatched. Germline CDR1 and CDR2: WSHSY and SAAADI. The CDR3 extends over 15 amino acids. The CDR3 sequence: CASSAGTGVIGEQYV. The CDR3 region has the DNA TGCGCCAGCAGTGCCGGGACAGGGGTGATAGGGGAGCAGTACGTC.

Turning to this clone: Other DNA sequences of this sample code for an identical CDR3. The rearrangement links TRBV5-1 to TRBJ1-1; D might be TRBD1 (5 bases). Trimming stripped 1 base from V and 4 bases from J, with 8 bases between. Germline V gene lookup returns CDR1 SGHRS and CDR2 YFSETQ. The CDR3 has 13 residues. The CDR3 loop is CASSLRGGTEAFF. CDR3 bases: TGCGCCAGCAGCTTGCGGGGGGGCACTGAAGCTTTCTTT.

V usage is TRBV7-3 and J usage is TRBJ1-1, with a weak D call TRBD1 (5 bases). Per germline, CDR1 SGHTA and CDR2 FQGTGA. CDR3 length: 16 residues. Trimming took 1 base from V and 5 from J, leaving 17 bases between them. CDR3 nucleotide sequence: TGTGCCAGCAGCTTAATCACCCTCGCAGGGATGACTGAAGCTTTCTTT. Translated: CASSLITLAGMTEAFF.

The chain couples TRBV6-2 or TRBV6-3 to TRBJ1-1; weak D call: TRBD1 (6 bases). The CDR3 runs to 16 residues. Germline-derived CDR1 and CDR2 are MNHEY and SVGEGT. V gave up 2 bases and J gave up 0 bases, with 13 bases separating them. The CDR3 region is CASSYPDGQLNTEAFF. In DNA, the CDR3 is TGTGCCAGCAGTTACCCCGACGGACAGTTGAACACTGAAGCTTTCTTT.

The chain carries TRBV6-5 and TRBJ1-5; no firm D call. The CDR3 is made up of 13 amino acids. Between the trimmed V and J ends, which lost 5 bases and 5 bases, there was a span of 10 bases. Germline V CDR1 and CDR2: MNHEY, SVGAGI. The chain's CDR3 is CASSRSPHQPQHF. In nucleotides, the CDR3 is TGTGCCAGCAGTCGGAGCCCCCATCAGCCCCAGCATTTT.

The sample holds a few counts of this clone. The chain has TRBV29-1 and TRBJ2-7, with D perhaps matching TRBD1 (5 bases). Germline loops: CDR1 SQVTM, CDR2 ANQGSEA. Trimming shortened V by 4 bases and J by 0 bases, and 10 bases separated the two germline ends. The CDR3 spans 13 residues. Written as DNA, the CDR3 is TGCAGCGTTGTCGACAGTAGCTCCTACGAGCAGTACGTC. It codes for CSVVDSSSYEQYV.

CDR3 sequence (DNA): TGTGCCAGCAGCTTAGGGACAGGGAGTTCACCCCTCCACTTT. As protein: CASSLGTGSSPLHF. The chain employs TRBV11-3 and TRBJ1-6, with 8 positions matching TRBD1. The CDR3 sequence is 14 residues long. CDR1 is SGHNT, CDR2 YENEEA, per germline. J lost 9 bases, V lost 1 base, and 2 bases had no gene match.

This chain uses TRBV12-3 or TRBV12-4 with TRBJ1-5; D is ambiguous. Trimming pared 10 bases from V and 3 bases from J, leaving 13 bases between. The CDR3 consists of 13 residues. The CDR3 sequence: CAIKAGYNQPQHF. In nucleotides, the CDR3 is TGTGCCATCAAGGCCGGGTACAATCAGCCCCAGCATTTT.

This chain uses TRBV12-3 or TRBV12-4 with TRBJ1-2; D call uncertain. Between the trimmed V and J ends, which lost 6 bases and 4 bases, there was a span of 12 bases. The CDR3 runs 13 residues. In DNA form, the CDR3 reads TGTGCCAGCAGCCTGGCCCGGGGCTATGGCTACACCTTC. The encoded protein is CASSLARGYGYTF.